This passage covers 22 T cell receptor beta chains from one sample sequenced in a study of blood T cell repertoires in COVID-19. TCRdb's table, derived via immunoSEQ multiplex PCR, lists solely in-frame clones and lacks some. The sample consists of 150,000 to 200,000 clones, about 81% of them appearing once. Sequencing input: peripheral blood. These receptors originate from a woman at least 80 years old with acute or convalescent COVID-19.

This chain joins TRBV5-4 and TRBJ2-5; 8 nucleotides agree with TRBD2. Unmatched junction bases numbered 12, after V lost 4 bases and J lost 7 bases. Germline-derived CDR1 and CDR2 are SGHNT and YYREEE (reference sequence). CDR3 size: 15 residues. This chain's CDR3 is CASSPDVAGGRTQYF. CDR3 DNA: TGTGCCAGCAGCCCCGATGTGGCGGGGGGTCGGACCCAGTACTTC.

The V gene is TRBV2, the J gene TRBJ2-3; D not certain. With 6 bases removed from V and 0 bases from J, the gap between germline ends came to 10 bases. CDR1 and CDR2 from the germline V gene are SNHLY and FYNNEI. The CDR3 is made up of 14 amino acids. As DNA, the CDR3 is TGTGCCAGCAGCGGGTTCACTAGCACAGATACGCAGTATTTT. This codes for CASSGFTSTDTQYF.

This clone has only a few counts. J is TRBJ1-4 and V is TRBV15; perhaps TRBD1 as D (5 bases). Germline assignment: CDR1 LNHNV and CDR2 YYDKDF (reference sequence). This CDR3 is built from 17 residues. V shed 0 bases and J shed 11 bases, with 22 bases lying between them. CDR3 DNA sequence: TGTGCCACCAGCAGAGAAGATTGGGGGGTTAGGGTGCAGAAACTGTTTTTT. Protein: CATSREDWGVRVQKLFF.

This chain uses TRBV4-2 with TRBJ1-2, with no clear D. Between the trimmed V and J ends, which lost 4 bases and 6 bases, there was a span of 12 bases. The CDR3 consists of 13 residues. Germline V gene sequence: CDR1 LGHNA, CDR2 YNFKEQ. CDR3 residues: CASSPGVGDGYTF. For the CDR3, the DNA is TGTGCCAGCAGCCCCGGGGTAGGAGATGGCTACACCTTC.

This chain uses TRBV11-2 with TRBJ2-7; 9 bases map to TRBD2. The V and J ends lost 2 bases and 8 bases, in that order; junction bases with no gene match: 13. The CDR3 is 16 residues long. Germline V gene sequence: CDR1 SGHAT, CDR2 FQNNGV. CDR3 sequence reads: CASSLNLGREGVKQYF. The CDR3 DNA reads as TGTGCCAGCAGCTTAAATTTGGGGCGGGAGGGGGTCAAGCAGTACTTC.

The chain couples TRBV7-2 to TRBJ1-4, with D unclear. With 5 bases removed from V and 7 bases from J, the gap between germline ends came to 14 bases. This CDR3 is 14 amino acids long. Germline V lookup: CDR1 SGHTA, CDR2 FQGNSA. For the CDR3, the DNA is TGTGCCAGCAGCGCCAGCGTGGGTGGTGAAAAACTGTTTTTT. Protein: CASSASVGGEKLFF.

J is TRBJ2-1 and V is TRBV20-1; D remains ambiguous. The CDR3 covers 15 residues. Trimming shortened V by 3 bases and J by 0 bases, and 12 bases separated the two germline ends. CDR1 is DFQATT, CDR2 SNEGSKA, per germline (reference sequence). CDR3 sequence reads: CSASFFRSSYNEQFF. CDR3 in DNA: TGCAGTGCTAGTTTTTTTAGAAGCTCCTACAATGAGCAGTTCTTC.

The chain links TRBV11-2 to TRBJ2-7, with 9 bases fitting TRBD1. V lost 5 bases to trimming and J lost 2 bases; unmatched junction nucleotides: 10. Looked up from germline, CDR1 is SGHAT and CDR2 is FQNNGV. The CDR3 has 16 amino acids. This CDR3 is CASSLNPGTGTYEQYF. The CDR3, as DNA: TGTGCCAGCAGCCTAAACCCTGGGACAGGGACCTACGAGCAGTACTTC.

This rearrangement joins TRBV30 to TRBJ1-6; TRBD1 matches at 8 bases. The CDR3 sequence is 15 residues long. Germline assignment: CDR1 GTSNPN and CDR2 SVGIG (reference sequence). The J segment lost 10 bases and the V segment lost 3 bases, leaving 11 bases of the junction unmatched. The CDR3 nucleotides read TGTGCCTGGAGACCTCGGACAGGGAGAGTGTCACCCCTCCACTTT. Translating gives CAWRPRTGRVSPLHF.

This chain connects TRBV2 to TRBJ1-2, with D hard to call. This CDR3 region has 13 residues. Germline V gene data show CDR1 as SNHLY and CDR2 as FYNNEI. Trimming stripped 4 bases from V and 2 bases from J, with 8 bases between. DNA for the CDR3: TGTGCCAGCAGTGTTGCGAGAAACTATGGCTACACCTTC. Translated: CASSVARNYGYTF.

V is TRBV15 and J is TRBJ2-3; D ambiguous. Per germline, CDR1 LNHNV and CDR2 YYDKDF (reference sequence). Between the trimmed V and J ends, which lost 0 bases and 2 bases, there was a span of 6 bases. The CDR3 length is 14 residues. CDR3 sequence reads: CATSRDRYTDTQYF. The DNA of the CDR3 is TGTGCCACCAGCAGAGACAGATACACAGATACGCAGTATTTT.

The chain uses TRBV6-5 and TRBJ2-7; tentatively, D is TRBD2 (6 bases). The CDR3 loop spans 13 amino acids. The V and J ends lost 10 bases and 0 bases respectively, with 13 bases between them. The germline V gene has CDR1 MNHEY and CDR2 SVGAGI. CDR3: CAIARRASYEQYF. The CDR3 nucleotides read TGTGCCATCGCTAGGAGGGCCTCCTACGAGCAGTACTTC.

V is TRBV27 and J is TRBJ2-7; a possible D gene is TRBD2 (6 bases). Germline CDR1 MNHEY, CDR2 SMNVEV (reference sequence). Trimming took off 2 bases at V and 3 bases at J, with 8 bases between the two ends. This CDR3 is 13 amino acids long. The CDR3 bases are TGTGCCAGCAGTTTAGCCGGGAGCTACGAGCAGTACTTC. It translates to CASSLAGSYEQYF.

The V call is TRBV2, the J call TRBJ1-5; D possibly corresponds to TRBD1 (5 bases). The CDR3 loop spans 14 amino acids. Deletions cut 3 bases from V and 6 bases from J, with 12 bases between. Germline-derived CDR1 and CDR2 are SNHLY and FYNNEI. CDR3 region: CASSDEGAAQPQHF. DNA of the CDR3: TGTGCCAGCAGTGATGAAGGGGCTGCTCAGCCCCAGCATTTT.

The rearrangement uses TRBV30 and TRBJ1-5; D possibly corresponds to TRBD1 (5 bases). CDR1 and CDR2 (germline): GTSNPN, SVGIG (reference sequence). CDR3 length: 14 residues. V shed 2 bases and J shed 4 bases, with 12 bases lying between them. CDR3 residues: CAWSQGGLNQPQHF. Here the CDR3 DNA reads TGTGCCTGGAGTCAGGGAGGGCTTAATCAGCCCCAGCATTTT.

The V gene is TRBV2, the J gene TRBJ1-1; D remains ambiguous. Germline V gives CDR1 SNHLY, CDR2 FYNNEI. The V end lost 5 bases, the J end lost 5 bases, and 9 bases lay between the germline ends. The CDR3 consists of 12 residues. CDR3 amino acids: CASSMDWTEAFF. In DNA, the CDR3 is TGTGCCAGCAGTATGGACTGGACTGAAGCTTTCTTT.

The CDR3 DNA is TGTGCCAGCAGTTTCAAAAATGAAGCTTTCTTT. Translating gives CASSFKNEAFF. V gene TRBV28 combines with J gene TRBJ1-1; D not certain. CDR1 and CDR2 from the germline V gene are MDHEN and SYDVKM. The V gene lost 3 bases and the J gene lost 7 bases, with 6 bases spanning the gap. The CDR3 length is 11 residues.

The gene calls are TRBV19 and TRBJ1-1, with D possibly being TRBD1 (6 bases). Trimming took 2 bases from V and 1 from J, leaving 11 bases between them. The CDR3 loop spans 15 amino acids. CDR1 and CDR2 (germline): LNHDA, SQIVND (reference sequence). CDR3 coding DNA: TGTGCCAGTAGTATACTCCCAGGGGCGAACACTGAAGCTTTCTTT. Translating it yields CASSILPGANTEAFF.

CDR3 sequence: CASSLSGFGTEAFF. CDR3 nucleotide sequence: TGTGCCAGCAGTTTATCCGGGTTCGGCACTGAAGCTTTCTTT. The rearrangement uses TRBV28 and TRBJ1-1; no firm D call. V was cut by 1 base and J by 4 bases, with 10 bases left in between. In germline, CDR1 is MDHEN, CDR2 SYDVKM. CDR3 size: 14 residues.

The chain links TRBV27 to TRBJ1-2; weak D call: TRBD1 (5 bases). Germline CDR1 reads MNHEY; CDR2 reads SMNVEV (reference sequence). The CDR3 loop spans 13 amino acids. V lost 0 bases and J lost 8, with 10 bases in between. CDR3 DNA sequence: TGTGCCAGCAGTTTATCGGGGGGACGGGGCTACACCTTC. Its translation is CASSLSGGRGYTF.

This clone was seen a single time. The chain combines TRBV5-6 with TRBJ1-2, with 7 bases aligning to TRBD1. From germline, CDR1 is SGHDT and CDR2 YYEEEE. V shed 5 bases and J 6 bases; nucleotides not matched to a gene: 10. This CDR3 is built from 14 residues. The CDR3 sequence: CASRALGTEDGYTF. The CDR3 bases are TGTGCCAGCAGGGCATTGGGGACAGAGGATGGCTACACCTTC.

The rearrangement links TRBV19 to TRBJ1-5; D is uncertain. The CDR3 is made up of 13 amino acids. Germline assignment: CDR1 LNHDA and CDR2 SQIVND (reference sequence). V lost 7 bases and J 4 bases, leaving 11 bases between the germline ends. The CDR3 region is CASTSPGNQPQHF. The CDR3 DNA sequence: TGTGCCAGTACCTCGCCGGGGAATCAGCCCCAGCATTTT.